The clone carrying this T cell receptor beta chain was seen a single time. Its antigen is not identified. The CDR3 is 15 residues long. V was clipped by 3 bases and J by 1 base, with 12 bases between them. Per germline, CDR1 SNHLY and CDR2 FYNNEI. This sample was included in a study of cytomegalovirus exposure and HLA in healthy donors. The PCR had 60 Vbeta and 13 Jbeta primers. Repertoires were generated with immunoSEQ multiplex PCR, while TCRdb's copy carries only in-frame clones and drops some. The sample consists of about 150,000 clones, approximately 86% of them appearing once. The donors (healthy individuals) were bone marrow donors. Study outcomes and limitations: Sequences of the TCR beta chain were said to predict the HLA-A and HLA-B alleles of most subjects accurately.

The sequence came from a woman aged 40 to 55 in good health and CMV-seronegative. This sequence joins TRBV2 and TRBJ1-1; D not resolved. The sample was PBMCs. The CDR3 is CASSEYSLTNTEAFF. CDR3 sequence (DNA): TGTGCCAGCAGTGAGTATAGTCTTACGAACACTGAAGCTTTCTTT.